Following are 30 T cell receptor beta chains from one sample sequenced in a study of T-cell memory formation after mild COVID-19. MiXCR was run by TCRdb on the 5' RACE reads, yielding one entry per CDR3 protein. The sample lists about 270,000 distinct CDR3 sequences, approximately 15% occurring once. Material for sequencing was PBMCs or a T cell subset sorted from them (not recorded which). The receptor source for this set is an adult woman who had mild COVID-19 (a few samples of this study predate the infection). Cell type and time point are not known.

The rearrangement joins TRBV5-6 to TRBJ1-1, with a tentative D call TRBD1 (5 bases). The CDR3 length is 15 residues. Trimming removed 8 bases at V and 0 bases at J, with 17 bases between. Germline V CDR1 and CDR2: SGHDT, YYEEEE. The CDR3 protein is CASTGNRRLNTEAFF. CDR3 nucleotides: TGTGCCAGTACAGGTAACCGACGATTGAACACTGAAGCTTTCTTT.

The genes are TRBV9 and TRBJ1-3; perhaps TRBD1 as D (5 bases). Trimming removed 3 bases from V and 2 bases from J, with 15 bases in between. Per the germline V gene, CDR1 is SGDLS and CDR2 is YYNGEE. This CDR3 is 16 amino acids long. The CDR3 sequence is CASSAPAGPAGNTIYF. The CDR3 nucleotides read TGTGCCAGCAGCGCGCCCGCAGGGCCCGCTGGAAACACCATATATTTT.

The CDR3 region is CASSPQSAGAFF. As DNA, the CDR3 is TGTGCCAGCTCACCTCAGAGTGCAGGAGCTTTCTTT. V and J are TRBV18 and TRBJ1-1; D uncertain. The CDR3 sequence is 12 residues long. CDR1 and CDR2 from the germline V gene are KGHSH and LQKENI. V shed 3 bases and J shed 10 bases, with 12 bases lying between them.

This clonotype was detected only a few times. The CDR3 DNA reads TGTGCCAGCAGCCAGGGGGAAGGGACCCAGTACTTC. Translation: CASSQGEGTQYF. J is TRBJ2-5 and V is TRBV3-1; TRBD1 or TRBD2 may be the D gene (5 bases each). The germline CDR1 and CDR2 sequences are LGHDT and YNNKEL (reference sequence). Trimming removed 3 bases from V and 7 bases from J, with 9 bases in between. This CDR3 has 12 amino acids.

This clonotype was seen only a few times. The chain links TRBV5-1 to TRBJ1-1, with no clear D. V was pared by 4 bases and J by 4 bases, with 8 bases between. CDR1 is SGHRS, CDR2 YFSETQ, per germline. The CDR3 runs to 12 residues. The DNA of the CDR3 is TGCGCCAGCAGCCCTGCCGGCACTGAAGCTTTCTTT. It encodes CASSPAGTEAFF. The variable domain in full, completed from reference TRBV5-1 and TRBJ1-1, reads KAGVTQTPRYLIKTRGQQVTLSCSPISGHRSVSWYQQTPGQGLQFLFEYFSETQRNKGNFPGRFSGRQFSNSRSEMNVSTLELGDSALYLCASSPAGTEAFFGQGTRLTVV.

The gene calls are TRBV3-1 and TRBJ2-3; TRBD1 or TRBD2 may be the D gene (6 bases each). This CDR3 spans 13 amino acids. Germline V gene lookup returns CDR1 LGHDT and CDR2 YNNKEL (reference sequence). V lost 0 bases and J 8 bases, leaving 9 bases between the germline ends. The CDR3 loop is CASSQDPGATQYF. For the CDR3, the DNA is TGTGCCAGCAGCCAAGATCCGGGGGCTACGCAGTATTTT.

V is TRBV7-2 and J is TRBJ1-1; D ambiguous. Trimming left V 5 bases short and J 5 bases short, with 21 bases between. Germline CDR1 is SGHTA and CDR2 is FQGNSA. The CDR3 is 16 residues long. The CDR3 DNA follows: TGTGCCAGCAGCCCCAAGCCGAGGGCAGGAGGAACTGAAGCTTTCTTT. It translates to CASSPKPRAGGTEAFF.

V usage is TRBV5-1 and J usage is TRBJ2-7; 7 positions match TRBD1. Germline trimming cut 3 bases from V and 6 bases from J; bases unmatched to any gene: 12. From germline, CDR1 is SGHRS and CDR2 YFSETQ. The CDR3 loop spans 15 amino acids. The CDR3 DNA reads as TGCGCCAGCAGCTCCCTACAGGGGCGAGGAGGCGAGCAGTACTTC. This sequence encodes CASSSLQGRGGEQYF.

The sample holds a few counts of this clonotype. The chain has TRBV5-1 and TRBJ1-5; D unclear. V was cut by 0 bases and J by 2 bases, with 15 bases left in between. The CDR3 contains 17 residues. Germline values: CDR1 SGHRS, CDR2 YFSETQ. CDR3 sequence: CASSLARGHLGNQPQHF. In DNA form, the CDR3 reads TGCGCCAGCAGCTTGGCCAGAGGGCATTTAGGCAATCAGCCCCAGCATTTT.

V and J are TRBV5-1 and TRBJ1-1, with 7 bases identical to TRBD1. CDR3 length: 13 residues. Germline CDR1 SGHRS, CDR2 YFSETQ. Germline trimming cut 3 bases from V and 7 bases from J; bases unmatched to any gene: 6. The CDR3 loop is CASSSDRDFEAFF. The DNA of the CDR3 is TGCGCCAGCAGCTCAGACAGGGATTTTGAAGCTTTCTTT.

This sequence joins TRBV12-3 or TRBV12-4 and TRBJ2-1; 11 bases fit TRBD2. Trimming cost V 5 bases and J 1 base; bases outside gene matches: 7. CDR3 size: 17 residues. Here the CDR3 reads CASSKPIAGGSYNEQFF. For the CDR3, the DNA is TGTGCCAGCAGTAAACCCATAGCGGGAGGGTCCTACAATGAGCAGTTCTTC.

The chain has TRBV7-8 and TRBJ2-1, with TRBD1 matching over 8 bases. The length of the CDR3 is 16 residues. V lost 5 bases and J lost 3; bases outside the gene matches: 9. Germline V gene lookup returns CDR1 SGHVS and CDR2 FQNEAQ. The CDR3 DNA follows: TGTGCCAGCAGCCCCCTCTGGACAGGGAACTACAATGAGCAGTTCTTC. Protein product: CASSPLWTGNYNEQFF.

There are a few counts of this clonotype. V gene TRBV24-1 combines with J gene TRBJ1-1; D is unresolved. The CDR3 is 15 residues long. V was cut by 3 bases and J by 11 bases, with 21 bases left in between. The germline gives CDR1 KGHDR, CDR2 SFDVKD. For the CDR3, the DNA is TGTGCCACCAGTGATCCCCAATTCTCGGCGGGTGGGGCTTTCTTT. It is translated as CATSDPQFSAGGAFF.

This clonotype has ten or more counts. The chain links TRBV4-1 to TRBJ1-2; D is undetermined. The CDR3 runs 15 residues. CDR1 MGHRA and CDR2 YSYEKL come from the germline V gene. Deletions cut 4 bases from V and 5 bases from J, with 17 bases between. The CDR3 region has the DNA TGCGCCAGCAGCCCCTCTCTAAGGGAAATTTATGGCTACACCTTC. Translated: CASSPSLREIYGYTF.

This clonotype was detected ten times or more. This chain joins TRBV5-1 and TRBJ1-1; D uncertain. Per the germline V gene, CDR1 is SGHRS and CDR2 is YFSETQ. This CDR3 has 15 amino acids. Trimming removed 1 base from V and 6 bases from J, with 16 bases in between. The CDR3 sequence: CASSLSVGGISEAFF. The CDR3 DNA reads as TGCGCCAGCAGCTTGTCCGTGGGTGGGATTTCTGAAGCTTTCTTT.

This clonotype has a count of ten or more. The CDR3 reads CASSFEPGLGTQYF. The CDR3 DNA sequence: TGCGCCAGCAGCTTTGAACCGGGACTAGGAACGCAGTATTTT. This chain links TRBV5-1 with TRBJ2-3; 8 nucleotides align to TRBD2. The junction had 8 bases not matched to a gene; V was cut back by 2 bases and J by 9 bases. The germline gives CDR1 SGHRS, CDR2 YFSETQ. The CDR3 is 14 amino acids.

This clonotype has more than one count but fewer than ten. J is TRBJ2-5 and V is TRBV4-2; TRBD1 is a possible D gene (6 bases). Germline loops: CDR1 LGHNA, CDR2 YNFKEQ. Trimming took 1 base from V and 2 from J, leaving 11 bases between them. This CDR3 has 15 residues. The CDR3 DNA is TGTGCCAGCAGCCAAGCGGGACACCAACAAGAGACCCAGTACTTC. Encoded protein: CASSQAGHQQETQYF.

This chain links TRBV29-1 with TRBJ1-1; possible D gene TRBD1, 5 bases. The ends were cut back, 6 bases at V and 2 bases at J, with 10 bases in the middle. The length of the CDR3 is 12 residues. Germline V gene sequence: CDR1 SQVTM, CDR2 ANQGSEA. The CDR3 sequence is CSVRGLNTEAFF. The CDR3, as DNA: TGCAGCGTGAGGGGACTCAACACTGAAGCTTTCTTT. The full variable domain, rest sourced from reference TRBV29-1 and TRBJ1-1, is SAVISQKPSRDICQRGTSLTIQCQVDSQVTMMFWYRQQPGQSLTLIATANQGSEATYESGFVIDKFPISRPNLTFSTLTVSNMSPEDSSIYLCSVRGLNTEAFFGQGTRLTVV.

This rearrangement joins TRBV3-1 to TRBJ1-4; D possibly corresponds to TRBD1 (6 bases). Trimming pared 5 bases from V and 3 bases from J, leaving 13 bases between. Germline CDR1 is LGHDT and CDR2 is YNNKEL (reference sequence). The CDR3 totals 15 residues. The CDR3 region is CASSSQGLANEKLFF. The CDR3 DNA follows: TGTGCCAGCAGCTCCCAGGGGCTAGCTAATGAAAAACTGTTTTTT.

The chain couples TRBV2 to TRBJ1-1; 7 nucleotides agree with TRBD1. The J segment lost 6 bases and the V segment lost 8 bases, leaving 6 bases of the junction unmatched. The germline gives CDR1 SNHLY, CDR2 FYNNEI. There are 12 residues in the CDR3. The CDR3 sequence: CASGTAFPEAFF. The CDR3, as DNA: TGTGCCAGCGGGACAGCCTTTCCTGAAGCTTTCTTT. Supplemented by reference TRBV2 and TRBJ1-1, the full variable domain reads EPEVTQTPSHQVTQMGQEVILRCVPISNHLYFYWYRQILGQKVEFLVSFYNNEISEKSEIFDDQFSVERPDGSNFTLKIRSTKLEDSAMYFCASGTAFPEAFFGQGTRLTVV.

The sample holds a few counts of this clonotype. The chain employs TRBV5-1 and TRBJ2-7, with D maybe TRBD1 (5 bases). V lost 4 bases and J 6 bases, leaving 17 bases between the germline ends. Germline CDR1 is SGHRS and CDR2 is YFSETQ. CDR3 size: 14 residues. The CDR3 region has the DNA TGCGCCAGCAGCACCCGACAGAGCCTTGGCGAGCAGTACTTC. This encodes CASSTRQSLGEQYF.

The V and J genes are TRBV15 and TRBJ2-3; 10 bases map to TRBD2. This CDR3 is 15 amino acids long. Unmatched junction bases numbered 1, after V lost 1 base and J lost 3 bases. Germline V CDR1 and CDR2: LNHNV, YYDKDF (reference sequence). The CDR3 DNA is TGTGCCACCAGCAGAGTGGGACTAGCGACAGATACGCAGTATTTT. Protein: CATSRVGLATDTQYF.

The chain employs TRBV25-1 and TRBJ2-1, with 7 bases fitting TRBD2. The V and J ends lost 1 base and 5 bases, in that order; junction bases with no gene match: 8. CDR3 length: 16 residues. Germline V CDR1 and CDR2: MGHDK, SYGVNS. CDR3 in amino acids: CASSESQTSNNNEQFF. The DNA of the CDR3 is TGTGCCAGCAGTGAATCCCAGACTAGCAACAACAATGAGCAGTTCTTC.

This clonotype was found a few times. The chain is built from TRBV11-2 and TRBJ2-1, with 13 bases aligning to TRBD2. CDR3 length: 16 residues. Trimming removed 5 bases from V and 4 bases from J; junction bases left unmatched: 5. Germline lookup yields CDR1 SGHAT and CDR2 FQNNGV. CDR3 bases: TGTGCCAGCAGCGGACTAGCGGGGGCCGCGTACAATGAGCAGTTCTTC. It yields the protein CASSGLAGAAYNEQFF.

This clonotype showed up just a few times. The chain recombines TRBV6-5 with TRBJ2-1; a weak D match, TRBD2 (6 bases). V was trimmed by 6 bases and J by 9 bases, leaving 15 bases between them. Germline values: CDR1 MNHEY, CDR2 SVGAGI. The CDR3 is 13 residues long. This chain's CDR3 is CASRSPSVGEQFF. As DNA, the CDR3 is TGTGCCAGCAGATCTCCTAGCGTGGGTGAGCAGTTCTTC.

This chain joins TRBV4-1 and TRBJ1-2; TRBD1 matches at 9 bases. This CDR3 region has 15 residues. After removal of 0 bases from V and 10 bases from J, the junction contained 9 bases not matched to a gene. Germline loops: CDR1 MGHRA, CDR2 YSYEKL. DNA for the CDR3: TGCGCCAGCAGCCAAGAAACGGGGACAGGGCGTCCCTACACCTTC. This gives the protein CASSQETGTGRPYTF.

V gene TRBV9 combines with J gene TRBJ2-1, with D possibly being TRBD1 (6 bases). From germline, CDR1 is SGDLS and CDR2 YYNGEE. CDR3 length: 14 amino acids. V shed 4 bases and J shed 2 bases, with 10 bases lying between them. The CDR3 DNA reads TGTGCCAGCAGCCTGCAGGGGACCTACAATGAGCAGTTCTTC. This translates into CASSLQGTYNEQFF.

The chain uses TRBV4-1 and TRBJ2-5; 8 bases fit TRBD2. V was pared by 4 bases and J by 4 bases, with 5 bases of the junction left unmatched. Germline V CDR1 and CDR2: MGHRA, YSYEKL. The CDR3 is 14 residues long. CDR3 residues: CASSRLRGVETQYF. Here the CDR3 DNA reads TGCGCCAGCAGCCGCCTGCGGGGGGTAGAGACCCAGTACTTC.

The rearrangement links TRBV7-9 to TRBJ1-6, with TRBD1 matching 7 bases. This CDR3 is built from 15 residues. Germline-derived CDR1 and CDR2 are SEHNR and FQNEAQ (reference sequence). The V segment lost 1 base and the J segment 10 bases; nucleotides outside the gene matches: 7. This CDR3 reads CASSLGQGSRSPLHF. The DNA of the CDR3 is TGTGCCAGCAGCTTAGGACAGGGCAGTCGCTCACCCCTCCACTTT.

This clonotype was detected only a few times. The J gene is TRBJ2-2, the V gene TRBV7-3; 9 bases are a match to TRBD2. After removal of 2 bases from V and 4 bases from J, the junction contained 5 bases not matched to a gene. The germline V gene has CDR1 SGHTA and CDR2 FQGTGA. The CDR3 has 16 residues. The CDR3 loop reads CASSLARGGSTGELFF. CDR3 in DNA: TGTGCCAGCAGCTTAGCGCGGGGGGGAAGCACCGGGGAGCTGTTTTTT.